This T cell receptor beta chain was sequenced for a study of OX40 agonist ivuxolimab in advanced cancers. Study as a whole: The patients got ivuxolimab, which is an agonistic anti-OX40 (CD134) antibody. Patients achieving partial responses numbered three: one hepatocellular carcinoma case and two cutaneous melanoma cases. Findings of the study overall: Averaged across samples, CD8+ T cells carried more expanded clones than CD4+ did.

Using immunoSEQ multiplex PCR, the repertoire was profiled, and TCRdb retains in-frame clones only, with some absent. Among just over 60,000 clones listed, about 92% were seen once. A remark on this clone: No antigen is known for it.

Germline V CDR1 and CDR2: SGHRS, YFSETQ. With V trimmed by 3 bases and J by 1 base, 3 bases remained unmatched. This CDR3 is built from 14 residues. The sequences come from CD4+ or CD8+ T cells sorted from blood, collected in a trial of the OX40 agonist ivuxolimab. The sequence came from an adult with an advanced solid tumor such as melanoma, head and neck, liver or kidney cancer. V and J are TRBV5-1 and TRBJ1-1; 7 bases are shared with TRBD1. CDR3 DNA: TGCGCCAGCAGCTACCGGACAGGGAACACTGAAGCTTTCTTT. It translates to CASSYRTGNTEAFF. The variable domain in full, completed from reference TRBV5-1 and TRBJ1-1, reads KAGVTQTPRYLIKTRGQQVTLSCSPISGHRSVSWYQQTPGQGLQFLFEYFSETQRNKGNFPGRFSGRQFSNSRSEMNVSTLELGDSALYLCASSYRTGNTEAFFGQGTRLTVV.